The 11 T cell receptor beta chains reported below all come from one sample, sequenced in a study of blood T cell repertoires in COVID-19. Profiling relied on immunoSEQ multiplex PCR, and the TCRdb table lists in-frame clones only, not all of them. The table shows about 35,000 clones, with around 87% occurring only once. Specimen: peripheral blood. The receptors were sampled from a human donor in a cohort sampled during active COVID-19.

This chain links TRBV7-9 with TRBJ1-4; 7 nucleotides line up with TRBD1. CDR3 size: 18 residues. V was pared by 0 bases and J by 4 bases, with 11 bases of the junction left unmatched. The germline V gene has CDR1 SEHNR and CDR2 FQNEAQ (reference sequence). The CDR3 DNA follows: TGTGCCAGCAGCTTAGCGGGGGGACAGTACCTAAGTAATGAAAAACTGTTTTTT. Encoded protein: CASSLAGGQYLSNEKLFF.

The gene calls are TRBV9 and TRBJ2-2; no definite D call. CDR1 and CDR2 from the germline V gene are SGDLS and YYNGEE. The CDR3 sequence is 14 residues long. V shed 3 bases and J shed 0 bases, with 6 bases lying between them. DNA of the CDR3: TGTGCCAGCAGCGGCGGTACGAACACCGGGGAGCTGTTTTTT. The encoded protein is CASSGGTNTGELFF.

Here the CDR3 reads CASSNPGGRETQYF. The DNA of the CDR3 is TGTGCCAGCAGTAATCCAGGGGGACGAGAGACCCAGTACTTC. The rearrangement links TRBV6-2 or TRBV6-3 to TRBJ2-5; TRBD1 agrees at 7 bases. This CDR3 has 14 amino acids. Per germline, CDR1 MNHEY and CDR2 SVGEGT. The ends lost 5 bases at V and 4 bases at J; junction bases unmatched: 7.

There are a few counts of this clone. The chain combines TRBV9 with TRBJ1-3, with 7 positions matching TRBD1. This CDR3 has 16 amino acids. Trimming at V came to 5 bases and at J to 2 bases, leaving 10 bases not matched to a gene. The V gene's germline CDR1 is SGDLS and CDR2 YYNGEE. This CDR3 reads CASSDDRVVAGNTIYF. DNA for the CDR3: TGTGCCAGCAGTGACGACAGGGTAGTTGCTGGAAACACCATATATTTT.

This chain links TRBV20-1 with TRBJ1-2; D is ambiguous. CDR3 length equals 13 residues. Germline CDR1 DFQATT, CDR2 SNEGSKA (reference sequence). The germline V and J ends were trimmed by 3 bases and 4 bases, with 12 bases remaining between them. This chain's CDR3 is CSASERNRYGYTF. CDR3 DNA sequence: TGCAGTGCTAGTGAGCGAAACCGCTATGGCTACACCTTC.

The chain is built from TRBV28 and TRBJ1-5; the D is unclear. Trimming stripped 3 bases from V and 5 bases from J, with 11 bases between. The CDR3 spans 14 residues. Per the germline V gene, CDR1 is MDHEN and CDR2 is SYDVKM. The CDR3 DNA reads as TGTGCCAGCAGTTTGGTCTCGAACTATCAGCCCCAGCATTTT. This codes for CASSLVSNYQPQHF.

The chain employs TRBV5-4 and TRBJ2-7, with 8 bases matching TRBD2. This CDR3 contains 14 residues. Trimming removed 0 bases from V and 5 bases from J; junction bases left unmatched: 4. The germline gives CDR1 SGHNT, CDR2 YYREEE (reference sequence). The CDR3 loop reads CASSLVSGVDEQYF. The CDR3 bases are TGTGCCAGCAGCTTGGTTAGCGGGGTCGACGAGCAGTACTTC.

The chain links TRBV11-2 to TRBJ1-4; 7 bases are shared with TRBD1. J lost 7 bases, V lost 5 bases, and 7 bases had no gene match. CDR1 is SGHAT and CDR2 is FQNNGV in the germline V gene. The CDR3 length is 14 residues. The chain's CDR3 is CASSQQGLGEKLFF. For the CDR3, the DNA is TGTGCCAGCAGCCAACAGGGGCTAGGTGAAAAACTGTTTTTT.

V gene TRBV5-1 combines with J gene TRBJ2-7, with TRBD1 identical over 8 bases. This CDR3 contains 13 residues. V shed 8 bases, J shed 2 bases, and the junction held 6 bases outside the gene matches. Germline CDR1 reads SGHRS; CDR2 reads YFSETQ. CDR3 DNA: TGCGCCAGTCGGACAGGGAGCACCTACGAGCAGTACTTC. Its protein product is CASRTGSTYEQYF.

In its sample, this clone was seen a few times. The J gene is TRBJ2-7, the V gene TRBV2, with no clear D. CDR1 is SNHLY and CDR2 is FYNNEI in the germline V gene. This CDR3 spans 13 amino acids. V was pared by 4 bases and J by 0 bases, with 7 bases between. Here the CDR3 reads CASSASGSYEQYF. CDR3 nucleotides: TGTGCCAGCAGTGCTTCGGGCTCCTACGAGCAGTACTTC.

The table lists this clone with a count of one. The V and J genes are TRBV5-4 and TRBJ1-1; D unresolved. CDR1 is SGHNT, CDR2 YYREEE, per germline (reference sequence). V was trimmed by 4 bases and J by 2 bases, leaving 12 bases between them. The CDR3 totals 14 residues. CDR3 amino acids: CASSKREVNTEAFF. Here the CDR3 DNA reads TGTGCCAGCAGCAAACGGGAGGTTAACACTGAAGCTTTCTTT.